This T cell receptor beta chain was obtained from a study of T cells in localized non-small cell lung cancer (dated by TCRdb to 2020 to 2021). About the investigation overall: T cell repertoires of 236 early-stage NSCLC patients were analyzed, with tumors being compared against uninvolved tumor-adjacent lungs. All 250 or so NSCLC patients in the cohort were treatment-naive and had localized lung tumors that were resected. Of the NSCLC patients, approximately 130 were male and approximately 110 were female, and the mean age was approximately 64 years. Overall study results and their limits: A median of approximately 57 of the top 100 tumor clones were detected in paired uninvolved adjacent lung, and some 28 of these tumor clones were also found among the top 100 clones of the paired uninvolved adjacent lung. Longer overall survival was associated with higher T cell density in blood, whereas shorter survival was associated with higher clonality in adjacent lung. Uninvolved tumor-adjacent lung showed the highest T cell clonality, higher than tumor, which suggests more focused antigenic responses in the uninvolved tumor-adjacent lung. Since the design was exploratory, TCR variables were selected using unadjusted p-values with no false-discovery rate correction. Because multi-region tumor sequencing was not performed, intratumor heterogeneity could not be ruled out.

Of note for this clone: It has no known antigen specificity. No qualities accompany the bases; no much larger clone lies one base away.

At diagnosis, tumor, uninvolved tumor-adjacent lung and peripheral blood were collected and then preserved as a mix of FFPE and fresh-frozen material. For TCR repertoire profiling, blood samples were analyzed in the form of peripheral blood mononuclear cells. The immunoSEQ Assay was used to sequence TCR beta CDR3 regions from DNA. Per the authors' processing: To compute T cell density, TCR beta template counts were normalized to usable DNA, which was estimated by amplifying housekeeping genes. Using the preseqR package, richness was estimated by extrapolating to 120,000 templates for tissue samples and 400,000 templates for PBMC samples. Clonality was defined as one minus Pielou's evenness. Tissue-enriched TCRs were identified by differential abundance testing using productive amino-acid clonotypes, minimum total count 5 and alpha 0.1. The Jaccard Index and the Morisita Overlap Index were used to measure repertoire overlap between compartments. GLIPH grouped TCR beta CDR3s together with public tetramer-defined viral CDR3s, and a viral motif had to include at least three viral sequences and also show V-gene enrichment. In its TCRdb copy, this immuneACCESS table keeps in-frame sequences only and misses some clones. Where compared with another copy, unresolved V genes explain less than half of these, and the others have no known cause. The V and J calls and clone size were taken over from that table, and D and trimming were inferred from the DNA. Counted in this sample were tens of thousands of clones; roughly 90% of them appeared once. Of the sample, around 4.2% falls within the top ten clones.

The sequence was obtained from a woman aged 40-70 years with stage I lung adenocarcinoma. This sample comprised peripheral blood, obtained before any cancer treatment.

The bases read TGTGCCAGCAGTTACGGTTGGGTTTCTAATGAAAAACTGTTTTTT. Translated, it reads CASSYGWVSNEKLFF. The rearrangement joined TRBV6-5 to TRBJ1-4, with the D gene call left open. Counted from cysteine to phenylalanine, this CDR3 has 15 amino acids. Only the CDR3 DNA stays, 45 bases, in frame from base 1. The V and J ends are trimmed by 2 bases and 3 bases, leaving 10 bases between them. The germline V gene sets CDR1 to MNHEY and CDR2 to SVGAGI.